This is a list of T cell receptor beta chains from one sample in a study of shared clonotypes between healthy human individuals. Using immunoSEQ multiplex PCR, the repertoire was profiled, and TCRdb retains in-frame clones only, with some absent. Of millions of clones listed, roughly 94% were seen once; the top ten hold 0.13%. The sample comprised naive CD4+ T cells sorted from blood. Receptors originate from a man in his late teens or twenties in good health. The CDR3 runs from the conserved cysteine through the conserved F or W. The D gene is left open where the match is weak. Not every row has a clone size; where given, it reads once, few, many or a size class.

clone size	V gene	J gene	D gene	CDR3 protein	CDR3 DNA
-	TRBV5-1	TRBJ1-4	-	CASSLVGALNEKLFF	TGCGCCAGCAGCTTGGTAGGGGCCCTTAATGAAAAACTGTTTTTT
-	TRBV5-4	TRBJ2-2	-	CASSRAWGPGGGELFF	TGTGCCAGCAGCCGGGCGTGGGGGCCCGGAGGCGGGGAGCTGTTTTTT
-	TRBV21-1	TRBJ2-3	-	CASTQARSAVGTGWGWDTQYF	TGTGCCAGCACCCAAGCTCGGTCGGCTGTGGGGACAGGTTGGGGTTGGGATACGCAGTATTTT
once	TRBV10-3	TRBJ1-2	-	CAVRYGYGYTF	TGTGCCGTCCGATATGGGTATGGCTACACCTTC
-	TRBV5-6	TRBJ1-6	-	CASSLTQGSPLHF	TGTGCCAGCAGCTTGACGCAGGGGTCACCCCTCCACTTT
-	TRBV6-5	TRBJ2-1	TRBD1	CASSYSGTGWNEQFF	TGTGCCAGCAGTTATTCGGGGACAGGGTGGAATGAGCAGTTCTTC
-	TRBV4-1	TRBJ2-7	-	CASSQGTVGSYEQYF	TGCGCCAGCAGCCAAGGTACGGTAGGTTCCTACGAGCAGTACTTC
-	TRBV5-1	TRBJ2-2	TRBD2	CASSLSAGGPNTGELFF	TGCGCCAGCAGCTTGTCTGCGGGGGGCCCGAACACCGGGGAGCTGTTTTTT
-	TRBV5-1	TRBJ2-1	-	CASSLTGSTYNEQFF	TGCGCCAGCAGCTTGACCGGGAGTACCTACAATGAGCAGTTCTTC
once	TRBV5-1	TRBJ1-4	-	CASSFYSAGEKLFF	TGCGCCAGCAGCTTCTACTCGGCTGGCGAAAAACTGTTTTTT
-	TRBV7-9	TRBJ2-2	TRBD1	CASSIGTGDTGELFF	TGTGCCAGCAGCATAGGCACAGGGGACACCGGGGAGCTGTTTTTT
-	TRBV5-4	TRBJ2-5	-	CASSLLTTETQYF	TGTGCCAGCAGCTTGCTCACTACGGAGACCCAGTACTTC
-	TRBV18	TRBJ1-5	-	CASCEGLQPQHF	TGTGCCAGCTGCGAGGGACTTCAGCCCCAGCATTTT
-	TRBV7-6	TRBJ1-6	-	CASSLGGVNSPLHF	TGTGCCAGCAGCTTAGGAGGAGTCAATTCACCCCTCCACTTT
-	TRBV5-1	TRBJ2-5	TRBD1	CASSLMRGGYETQYF	TGCGCCAGCAGCTTGATGCGAGGGGGCTATGAGACCCAGTACTTC
-	TRBV9	TRBJ2-7	-	CASSVGFGSSSPYEQYF	TGTGCCAGCAGCGTAGGATTTGGGAGTTCGTCGCCATACGAGCAGTACTTC
-	TRBV7-2	TRBJ1-5	-	CASSLAVGLPQPQHF	TGTGCCAGCAGCCTAGCGGTTGGATTACCTCAGCCCCAGCATTTT
once	TRBV6-6	TRBJ1-5	TRBD1	CASSSDRESNQPQHF	TGTGCCAGCAGTAGTGACAGGGAGAGCAATCAGCCCCAGCATTTT
-	TRBV5-1	TRBJ2-7	TRBD2	CASSYGGGSYEQYF	TGCGCCAGCAGCTACGGCGGGGGCTCCTACGAGCAGTACTTC
once	TRBV5-1	TRBJ2-5	-	CASSLMSVRETQYF	TGCGCCAGCAGCTTAATGAGCGTGCGAGAGACCCAGTACTTC
-	TRBV14	TRBJ2-1	TRBD2	CASSRWTSGDYNEQFF	TGTGCCAGCAGCCGTTGGACTAGCGGGGACTACAATGAGCAGTTCTTC
-	TRBV6-6	TRBJ2-1	TRBD2	CASSYGGGADEQFF	TGTGCCAGCAGTTACGGCGGGGGGGCCGATGAGCAGTTCTTC
-	TRBV7-2	TRBJ2-1	TRBD1	CASSSDRADYNEQFF	TGTGCCAGCAGCTCGGACAGGGCTGACTACAATGAGCAGTTCTTC
-	TRBV19	TRBJ2-7	-	CASSIGGSYEQYF	TGTGCCAGTAGTATAGGTGGGAGCTACGAGCAGTACTTC
-	TRBV19	TRBJ2-2	-	CASSSATNTGELFF	TGTGCCAGTAGTTCTGCCACGAACACCGGGGAGCTGTTTTTT
-	TRBV5-6	TRBJ1-6	-	CASSWNNSPLHF	TGTGCCAGCAGCTGGAATAATTCACCCCTCCACTTT
-	TRBV14	TRBJ1-3	-	CASSQAGSGNTIYF	TGTGCCAGCAGCCAAGCCGGCTCTGGAAACACCATATATTTT
-	TRBV5-4	TRBJ2-7	TRBD1	CASSLGTGRDEQYF	TGTGCCAGCAGCTTGGGGACAGGGAGAGACGAGCAGTACTTC
-	TRBV5-6	TRBJ1-6	TRBD1	CASSRDRGNSPLHF	TGTGCCAGCAGCCGGGACAGGGGTAATTCACCCCTCCACTTT
once	TRBV6-1	TRBJ2-5	-	CASSGTQYF	TGTGCCAGCAGCGGGACCCAGTACTTC
-	TRBV5-1	TRBJ2-7	TRBD1	CASSGTGATYEQYF	TGCGCCAGCAGCGGGACAGGGGCTACCTACGAGCAGTACTTC
-	TRBV11-2	TRBJ2-3	-	CASRGGLSTDTQYF	TGTGCCAGCAGAGGTGGGCTTAGCACAGATACGCAGTATTTT
-	TRBV7-2	TRBJ2-6	TRBD1	CASSLRGGGNVLTF	TGTGCCAGCAGCTTGCGAGGGGGCGGTAACGTCCTGACTTTC
-	TRBV19	TRBJ2-7	-	CASNGENEQYF	TGTGCCAGTAATGGTGAGAACGAGCAGTACTTC
-	TRBV4-2	TRBJ2-4	TRBD2	CASSQGLGGRARTNIQYF	TGTGCCAGCAGCCAAGGATTGGGCGGGAGGGCCCGGACAAACATTCAGTACTTC
once	TRBV11-2	TRBJ2-5	-	CASSLQTVRETQYF	TGTGCCAGCAGCTTACAGACAGTCCGAGAGACCCAGTACTTC
-	TRBV25-1	TRBJ1-6	-	CASTKPSLQGPNSPLHF	TGTGCCAGCACCAAACCTTCTCTTCAGGGACCTAATTCACCCCTCCACTTT
-	TRBV6-1	TRBJ1-2	-	CASSHRNYGYTF	TGTGCCAGCAGCCACAGAAACTATGGCTACACCTTC
once	TRBV5-4	TRBJ2-3	-	CASSLPGSMDTQYF	TGTGCCAGCAGCTTGCCGGGGAGCATGGATACGCAGTATTTT
-	TRBV6-5	TRBJ1-3	-	CASSYGTVSSGNTIYF	TGTGCCAGCAGTTACGGGACGGTCAGCTCTGGAAACACCATATATTTT
-	TRBV14	TRBJ1-5	-	CASSPACSQPQHF	TGTGCCAGCAGCCCAGCTTGTAGTCAGCCCCAGCATTTT
-	TRBV28	TRBJ1-2	-	CATRPPQSNYGYTF	TGTGCCACCAGGCCCCCACAGTCCAACTATGGCTACACCTTC
-	TRBV5-1	TRBJ1-4	-	CASSSGTTNEKLFF	TGCGCCAGCAGCTCCGGGACGACTAATGAAAAACTGTTTTTT